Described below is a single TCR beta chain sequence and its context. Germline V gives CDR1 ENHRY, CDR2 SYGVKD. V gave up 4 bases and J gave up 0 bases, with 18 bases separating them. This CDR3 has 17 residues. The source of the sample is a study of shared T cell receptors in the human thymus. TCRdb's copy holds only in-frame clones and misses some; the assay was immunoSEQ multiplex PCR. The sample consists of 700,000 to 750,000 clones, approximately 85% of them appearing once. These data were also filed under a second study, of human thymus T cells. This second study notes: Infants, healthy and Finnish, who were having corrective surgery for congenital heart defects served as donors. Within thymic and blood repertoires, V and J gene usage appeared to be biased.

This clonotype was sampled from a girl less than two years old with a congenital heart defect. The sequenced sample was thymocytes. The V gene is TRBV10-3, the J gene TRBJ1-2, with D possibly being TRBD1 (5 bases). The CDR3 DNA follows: TGTGCCATCAGTGGCCGAAGAGATACAGGCGCTAACTATGGCTACACCTTC. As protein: CAISGRRDTGANYGYTF.